These 5 T cell receptor beta chains were sequenced from one sample in a study of T-cell memory formation after mild COVID-19. TCRdb processed the 5' RACE reads anew with MiXCR; each CDR3 protein has one entry. The sample lists around 300,000 distinct CDR3 sequences, roughly 18% seen once, with 23% in the top ten. Sequencing was done on a sample of PBMCs or a T cell subset sorted from them (not recorded which). These receptors were collected from a man aged 18 to 29 who had mild COVID-19 (a few samples of this study predate the infection). Cell type and time point are not known.

The chain uses TRBV4-3 and TRBJ1-4; 7 nucleotides match TRBD1. CDR1 and CDR2 (germline): LGHNA, YSLEER. The CDR3 runs to 19 residues. Germline trimming cut 0 bases from V and 3 bases from J; bases unmatched to any gene: 13. The CDR3 DNA sequence: TGCGCCAGCAGCCAAGAGCTGGATAGGGGGCATTCGGCTAATGAAAAACTGTTTTTT. It codes for CASSQELDRGHSANEKLFF.

This clonotype has more than one count but fewer than ten. The V and J genes are TRBV12-3 or TRBV12-4 and TRBJ2-3, with TRBD2 as a possible D gene (5 bases). V was pared by 1 base and J by 5 bases, with 16 bases between. The CDR3 spans 16 residues. In DNA form, the CDR3 reads TGTGCCAGCAGTTTAGGGACTCGCCGGGTTTTAGATACGCAGTATTTT. Protein product: CASSLGTRRVLDTQYF.

This clonotype came up a few times. The chain uses TRBV11-2 and TRBJ2-3; a weak D match, TRBD1 (5 bases). The CDR3 length is 16 residues. V was trimmed by 2 bases and J by 0 bases, leaving 12 bases between them. CDR1 SGHAT and CDR2 FQNNGV come from the germline V gene. CDR3 amino acids: CASSLLMGLSTDTQYF. The CDR3, as DNA: TGTGCCAGCAGCTTATTAATGGGGCTAAGCACAGATACGCAGTATTTT.

In its sample, this clonotype was seen a few times. The rearrangement joins TRBV6-5 to TRBJ1-2, with 8 bases fitting TRBD1. CDR3 length: 17 amino acids. The germline CDR1 and CDR2 sequences are MNHEY and SVGAGI. With V trimmed by 2 bases and J by 4 bases, 12 bases remained unmatched. CDR3 amino acids: CASSYDPGTGIAYGYTF. The CDR3 region has the DNA TGTGCCAGCAGTTACGACCCAGGGACAGGAATCGCCTATGGCTACACCTTC.

In its sample, this clonotype was seen a few times. This chain links TRBV20-1 with TRBJ2-1; D is unresolved. The CDR3 runs to 11 residues. The germline CDR1 and CDR2 sequences are DFQATT and SNEGSKA (reference sequence). The CDR3 region has the DNA TGCAGCGGCCGCTCCTACAATGAGCAGTTCTTC. This gives the protein CSGRSYNEQFF.